A single sample is the source of the 2 T cell receptor beta chains below, sequenced in a study of low-dose radiotherapy and immunotherapy resistance in tumors. Time point here: after trial treatment. Treatment denoted: LDRT plus nivolumab, ipilimumab, low-dose cyclophosphamide and aspirin (RACIN trial). Primers used for first-strand cDNA, a TRAV- and TRBV-specific set, covered both alpha and beta chains. A constant-region primer paired with the V-primer adapter amplified TCRs over about 19 PCR cycles. Via MiXCR, TCRdb re-called the reads, giving one row per CDR3 protein. The data contain about 84,000 distinct CDR3 sequences, under 20% of them singletons. The source material was PBMCs, sampled after low-dose radiotherapy plus immunotherapy. The receptors come from a male donor with prostate cancer.

On this clonotype: A read error likely explains this, since a far larger clone differs by one base. The V call is TRBV5-1, the J call TRBJ2-7; no clear D. V was cut by 0 bases and J by 7 bases, with 14 bases left in between. The V gene's germline CDR1 is SGHRS and CDR2 YFSETQ. This CDR3 has 14 amino acids. The CDR3 DNA reads TGCGCCAGCAGCTTGGACATCACCAACAATGAGCAGTACTTC. Translated, it gives CASSLDITNNEQYF.

On this clonotype: It is likely a read error: a sequence one base away is far more abundant. The V call is TRBV18, the J call TRBJ2-1; weak D call: TRBD1 (6 bases). Germline V CDR1 and CDR2: KGHSH, LQKENI. V shed 0 bases and J shed 10 bases, with 16 bases lying between them. The CDR3 is 15 amino acids. This CDR3 is CASSPPGTRAYEQFF. CDR3 nucleotides: TGTGCCAGCTCACCACCCGGGACACGGGCCTACGAGCAGTTCTTC.